These 25 T cell receptor beta chains came from one sample sequenced in a study of CD8 T cells in ankylosing spondylitis. TCRdb used MiXCR to reprocess the 5' RACE reads, holding one entry per CDR3 protein. The top ten clones hold approximately 11% of a sample with 200,000 or so distinct CDR3 sequences, 10% to 15% of them seen once. Sequenced input: blood, either unsorted or a sorted T cell fraction (not recorded which). The receptors shown here come from a female donor with ankylosing spondylitis or in good health (not recorded which).

On this clonotype: With a much larger clone just one base away, this may be a read error. The CDR3 is CASKAETNEKLFF. The DNA of the CDR3 is TGTGCCAGCAAGGCGGAAACTAATGAAAAACTGTTTTTT. The chain employs TRBV25-1 and TRBJ1-4; D gene ambiguous. The CDR3 totals 13 residues. The V end was cut by 7 bases, the J end by 1 base, with 7 bases between. Germline V gene data show CDR1 as MGHDK and CDR2 as SYGVNS.

In this sample, this clonotype turned up many times. This sequence joins TRBV6-6 and TRBJ2-1; 11 nucleotides match TRBD2. Looked up from germline, CDR1 is MNHNY and CDR2 is SVGAGI (reference sequence). Trimming took 7 bases from V and 8 from J; bases not matched to a gene: 1. The CDR3 covers 12 residues. For the CDR3, the DNA is TGTGCCAGCAAACTAGCGGGAGATGAGCAGTTCTTC. Its translation is CASKLAGDEQFF.

Many counts were recorded for this clonotype. The chain has TRBV5-1 and TRBJ1-2, with 9 bases matching TRBD1. Germline CDR1 reads SGHRS; CDR2 reads YFSETQ. The length of the CDR3 is 18 residues. The V and J ends lost 1 base and 1 base, in that order; junction bases with no gene match: 11. As DNA, the CDR3 is TGCGCCAGCAGCTTGTTCCAACAGGGGGCGGATCTTAACTATGGCTACACCTTC. This encodes CASSLFQQGADLNYGYTF.

This clonotype was recorded many times. The chain uses TRBV4-3 and TRBJ2-1; a weak D match, TRBD2 (5 bases). CDR3 length: 18 residues. CDR1 LGHNA and CDR2 YSLEER come from the germline V gene. The ends were cut back, 0 bases at V and 5 bases at J, with 20 bases in the middle. CDR3 residues: CASSQETARDYPNNEQFF. The CDR3 nucleotides are TGCGCCAGCAGCCAAGAAACGGCCCGAGACTACCCCAACAATGAGCAGTTCTTC.

Points on this clonotype: One base away lies a much larger clone, so this may be a sequencing read error. A read error is likely, as this CDR3 ends without the conserved phenylalanine or tryptophan. The V and J genes are TRBV7-3 and TRBJ2-1; tentative D call: TRBD2 (5 bases). The V gene's germline CDR1 is SGHTA and CDR2 FQGTGA. This CDR3 is built from 14 residues. V lost 2 bases to trimming and J lost 5 bases, with 10 bases between them. CDR3: CASSLGGSHNEQFL. CDR3 coding DNA: TGTGCCAGCAGCTTAGGCGGGTCGCACAATGAGCAGTTCCTC.

In its sample, this clonotype was seen many times. The genes are TRBV12-3 or TRBV12-4 and TRBJ2-1; D gene unclear. The germline V and J ends were trimmed by 4 bases and 1 base, with 11 bases remaining between them. This CDR3 has 15 residues. CDR3 coding DNA: TGTGCCAGCAGTTCCCCCTTTGGGTCCTACAATGAGCAGTTCTTC. It encodes CASSSPFGSYNEQFF.

This clonotype was seen just once. This sequence joins TRBV12-3 or TRBV12-4 and TRBJ2-2; 13 bases fit TRBD2. The CDR3 has 15 amino acids. J was trimmed by 5 bases and V by 5 bases; bases with no gene match: 2. CDR3 sequence (DNA): TGTGCCAGCAGTCGGGGACTAGCGGGAACCGGGGAGCTGTTTTTT. Its translation: CASSRGLAGTGELFF.

This clonotype showed up just a few times. The J gene is TRBJ2-5, the V gene TRBV29-1, with 9 bases that match TRBD2. Per the germline V gene, CDR1 is SQVTM and CDR2 is ANQGSEA. The CDR3 consists of 14 residues. V lost 7 bases and J lost 1; bases outside the gene matches: 7. The CDR3 DNA is TGCAGCGCCACTAGCGGGCCCTCCCAAGAGACCCAGTACTTC. Translation: CSATSGPSQETQYF. The variable domain in full, with the rest retrieved from reference TRBV29-1 and TRBJ2-5, is SAVISQKPSRDICQRGTSLTIQCQVDSQVTMMFWYRQQPGQSLTLIATANQGSEATYESGFVIDKFPISRPNLTFSTLTVSNMSPEDSSIYLCSATSGPSQETQYFGPGTRLLVL.

Note on this clonotype: Just one base apart from a much larger clone, this may be a read error. The rearrangement links TRBV5-6 to TRBJ1-2; the D is unclear. The CDR3 totals 14 residues. Per the germline V gene, CDR1 is SGHDT and CDR2 is YYEEEE. CDR3 in DNA: TGTGCCAGCAGCTCATCCCCCCGAAGCTATGGCTGCACCTTC. This sequence encodes CASSSSPRSYGCTF.

This clonotype was recorded at least ten times. The CDR3 nucleotides are TGTGCCAGCAGATATGGGACGCCGGGTGAGCAGTTCTTC. It translates to CASRYGTPGEQFF. V gene TRBV12-3 or TRBV12-4 combines with J gene TRBJ2-1; the D call may be TRBD1 or TRBD2 (5 bases each). Trimming pared 6 bases from V and 9 bases from J, leaving 15 bases between. The CDR3 loop spans 13 amino acids.

A word on this clonotype: This could be a read error, since a much larger clone is one nucleotide away. The J gene is TRBJ1-2, the V gene TRBV12-3 or TRBV12-4; D possibly corresponds to TRBD1 (6 bases). The CDR3 extends over 13 amino acids. CDR3 amino acids: CASSFRRGDGYAF. Written as DNA, the CDR3 is TGTGCCAGCAGTTTCAGGAGGGGGGACGGCTACGCCTTC.

J is TRBJ1-1 and V is TRBV7-2, with TRBD1 as a possible D gene (5 bases). Germline loops: CDR1 SGHTA, CDR2 FQGNSA. V was cut by 4 bases and J by 5 bases, with 11 bases left in between. This CDR3 contains 13 residues. The CDR3, as DNA: TGTGCCAGCAGCTATTCTGGGGCGACTGAAGCTTTCTTT. Its translation is CASSYSGATEAFF.

Concerning this clonotype: At one of its ends the junction is not consistent with the germline gene, which may arise from a read error. The chain has TRBV7-3 and TRBJ1-1, with 7 bases that match TRBD1. This CDR3 spans 15 amino acids. CDR1 is SGHTA and CDR2 is FQGTGA in the germline V gene. CDR3 protein: CAGSPTGTVNTEAFF. CDR3 DNA: TGTGCCGGCAGCCCGACCGGGACAGTGAACACTGAAGCTTTCTTT.

A remark on this clonotype: Being one base from a much bigger clone, this may be a read error. This chain uses TRBV20-1 with TRBJ1-1; 7 nucleotides align to TRBD1. The CDR3 sequence is 15 residues long. The germline V gene has CDR1 DFQATT and CDR2 SNEGSKA (reference sequence). The CDR3 nucleotides are TGCAGTACTAGAGCGCCGGGTAGGGGGCATGCTGAAGCTTTCTTT. Amino acid sequence: CSTRAPGRGHAEAFF.

This clonotype was recorded a few times. The gene calls are TRBV2 and TRBJ2-1; unclear D gene. Germline V gene lookup returns CDR1 SNHLY and CDR2 FYNNEI. V was clipped by 1 base and J by 2 bases, with 6 bases between them. The CDR3 has 14 amino acids. CDR3 region: CASSEGMTYNEQFF. The CDR3 nucleotides read TGTGCCAGCAGTGAAGGGATGACCTACAATGAGCAGTTCTTC.

This clonotype was seen ten or more times. The CDR3 sequence: CASSRGQGRIDYEQYF. DNA for the CDR3: TGTGCCAGCAGCCGAGGACAGGGGCGCATCGACTACGAGCAGTACTTC. The gene calls are TRBV13 and TRBJ2-7, with 9 bases that match TRBD1. Germline loops: CDR1 PRHDT, CDR2 FYEKMQ (reference sequence). The junction had 11 bases not matched to a gene; V was cut back by 5 bases and J by 3 bases. The CDR3 has 16 residues.

This clonotype was found many times. The chain couples TRBV5-1 to TRBJ1-1, with 9 bases identical to TRBD1. The CDR3 totals 13 residues. V lost 4 bases and J lost 7; bases outside the gene matches: 5. The V gene's germline CDR1 is SGHRS and CDR2 YFSETQ. The CDR3 nucleotides are TGCGCCAGCAGCCACCAGACAGGGGGTGAAGCTTTCTTT. This codes for CASSHQTGGEAFF.

This clonotype was observed many times. At one of its ends the junction is not consistent with the germline gene, which may arise from a read error. This chain uses TRBV7-2 with TRBJ1-3; D is ambiguous. Germline V CDR1 and CDR2: SGHTA, FQGNSA. The CDR3 spans 14 residues. CDR3 amino acids: CASSLVGAGNTIYF. Written as DNA, the CDR3 is TGCGCCAGCAGCTTGGTTGGTGCTGGAAACACCATATATTTT. The full variable domain, with the rest looked up from reference TRBV7-2 and TRBJ1-3, is GAGVSQSPSNKVTEKGKDVELRCDPISGHTALYWYRQSLGQGLEFLIYFQGNSAPDKSGLPSDRFSAERTGGSVSTLTIQRTQQEDSAVYLCASSLVGAGNTIYFGEGSWLTVV.

This clonotype was counted between two and nine times. The V call is TRBV20-1, the J call TRBJ2-1, with 10 nucleotides matching TRBD2. Per germline, CDR1 DFQATT and CDR2 SNEGSKA (reference sequence). The CDR3 extends over 14 amino acids. J was trimmed by 4 bases and V by 6 bases; bases with no gene match: 6. CDR3 DNA: TGCAGTGCAAGGACTAGCGGCGATTACAATGAGCAGTTCTTC. It is translated as CSARTSGDYNEQFF.

This clonotype has a handful of counts. V usage is TRBV7-9 and J usage is TRBJ2-1, with 8 bases that match TRBD1. The germline CDR1 and CDR2 sequences are SEHNR and FQNEAQ (reference sequence). V lost 0 bases and J lost 6; bases outside the gene matches: 10. The CDR3 contains 17 residues. The CDR3 sequence: CASSLAHAGGRINEQFF. DNA of the CDR3: TGTGCCAGCAGCTTAGCGCACGCAGGGGGCCGGATCAATGAGCAGTTCTTC.

This clonotype was recorded many times. The chain recombines TRBV5-1 with TRBJ2-7; 16 bases are a match to TRBD2. Germline-derived CDR1 and CDR2 are SGHRS and YFSETQ. This CDR3 is 18 amino acids long. Trimming removed 3 bases from V and 8 bases from J; junction bases left unmatched: 14. CDR3 sequence (DNA): TGCGCCAGCAGCTCAGGCCCTCGGGGACTAGCGGGAGGGCCAAAGCAGTACTTC. This codes for CASSSGPRGLAGGPKQYF.

This sequence joins TRBV7-8 and TRBJ1-1; D perhaps matches TRBD1 (6 bases). Trimming pared 1 base from V and 0 bases from J, leaving 18 bases between. Germline V lookup: CDR1 SGHVS, CDR2 FQNEAQ. CDR3 size: 18 residues. The CDR3 protein is CASSLEMTGETLNTEAFF. In DNA, the CDR3 is TGTGCCAGCAGCTTAGAAATGACAGGAGAAACCCTGAACACTGAAGCTTTCTTT.

This clonotype was observed many times. The chain links TRBV5-1 to TRBJ2-1; the D gene is possibly TRBD2 (7 bases). The germline CDR1 and CDR2 sequences are SGHRS and YFSETQ. V lost 4 bases, J lost 3 bases, and 11 bases lay in between. The CDR3 is made up of 14 amino acids. The CDR3: CASSRGGDYNEQFF. The CDR3 nucleotides are TGCGCCAGCAGCCGAGGGGGGGACTACAATGAGCAGTTCTTC.

Only a few counts were recorded for this clonotype. This chain joins TRBV11-3 and TRBJ2-3, with D maybe TRBD2 (6 bases). The CDR3 contains 14 residues. Germline lookup yields CDR1 SGHNT and CDR2 YENEEA. Trimming removed 7 bases at V and 6 bases at J, with 17 bases between. CDR3 sequence reads: CASNYGGGRDTQYF. CDR3 sequence (DNA): TGTGCCAGCAACTATGGAGGAGGGAGGGATACGCAGTATTTT. Full variable domain (outside the CDR3, taken from reference TRBV11-3 and TRBJ2-3): EAGVVQSPRYKIIEKKQPVAFWCNPISGHNTLYWYLQNLGQGPELLIRYENEEAVDDSQLPKDRFSAERLKGVDSTLKIQPAELGDSAVYLCASNYGGGRDTQYFGPGTRLTVL.

The genes are TRBV20-1 and TRBJ1-4; 11 positions agree with TRBD1. The V segment lost 1 base and the J segment 8 bases; nucleotides outside the gene matches: 6. CDR1 is DFQATT and CDR2 is SNEGSKA in the germline V gene (reference sequence). This CDR3 spans 15 amino acids. The CDR3 loop reads CSARADRGRGEKLFF. In DNA form, the CDR3 reads TGCAGTGCTAGAGCGGACAGGGGGCGCGGGGAAAAACTGTTTTTT.